This T cell receptor beta chain comes out of a study of cytomegalovirus exposure and HLA in healthy donors. For the study at large: Approximately 85 million unique TCRs from HLA-typed donors were held in an early release of data.

Trimming shortened V by 2 bases and J by 5 bases, and 12 bases separated the two germline ends. CDR1 is LNHDA, CDR2 SQIVND, per germline (reference sequence). This CDR3 region has 14 residues. About this clone: Antigen: not known.

Study conclusions and caveats: Trimming of TCR beta V- and J-genes showed a link, identified in a later analysis, to a missense DCLRE1C variant. Researchers catalogued approximately 170 TCR beta chains as cytomegalovirus-associated. Excluded were some V segments that proved indistinguishable, including TRBV6-2 and TRBV6-3.

The PCR ran on 60 Vbeta and 13 Jbeta primers. Clones were sequenced by immunoSEQ multiplex PCR, and TCRdb holds only the in-frame ones, with some missing. Of some 130,000 clones listed, around 70% are singletons. Sample: PBMCs. The chain is built from TRBV19 and TRBJ2-5; D is perhaps TRBD2 (7 bases). The TCR comes from a male donor in good health and CMV-seronegative. CDR3 DNA: TGTGCCAGTAGTATATGGGCGGGGGCGGAGACCCAGTACTTC. Its translation: CASSIWAGAETQYF.